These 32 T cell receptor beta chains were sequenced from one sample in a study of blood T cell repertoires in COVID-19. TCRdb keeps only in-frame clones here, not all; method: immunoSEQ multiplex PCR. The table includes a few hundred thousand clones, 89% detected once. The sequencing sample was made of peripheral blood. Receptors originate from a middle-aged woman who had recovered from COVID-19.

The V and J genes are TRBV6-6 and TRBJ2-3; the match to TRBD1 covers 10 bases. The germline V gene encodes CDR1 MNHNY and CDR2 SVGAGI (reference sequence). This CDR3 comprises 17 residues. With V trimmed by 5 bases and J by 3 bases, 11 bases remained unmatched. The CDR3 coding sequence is TGTGCCAGCAGTCATACCAGACAGGGGGCTGGTACAGATACGCAGTATTTT. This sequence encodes CASSHTRQGAGTDTQYF.

The CDR3 spells CASSRTGGEKLFF. As DNA, the CDR3 is TGTGCCAGCAGCCGTACAGGGGGTGAAAAACTGTTTTTT. The rearrangement uses TRBV9 and TRBJ1-4; 8 nucleotides align to TRBD1. The CDR3 has 13 amino acids. Germline V gene sequence: CDR1 SGDLS, CDR2 YYNGEE. V shed 4 bases and J 7 bases; nucleotides not matched to a gene: 3.

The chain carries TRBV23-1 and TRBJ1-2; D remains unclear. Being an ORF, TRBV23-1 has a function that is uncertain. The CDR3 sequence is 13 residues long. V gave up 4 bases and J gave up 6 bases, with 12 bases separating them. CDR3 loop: CASSRPGEDGYTF. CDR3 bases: TGCGCCAGCAGTCGCCCCGGGGAGGATGGCTACACCTTC.

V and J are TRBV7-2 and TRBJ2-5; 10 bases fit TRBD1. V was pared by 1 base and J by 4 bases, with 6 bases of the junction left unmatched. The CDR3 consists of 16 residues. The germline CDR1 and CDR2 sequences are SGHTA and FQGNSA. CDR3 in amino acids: CASSLEGQGKGETQYF. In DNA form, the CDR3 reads TGTGCCAGCAGCTTAGAGGGACAGGGGAAAGGAGAGACCCAGTACTTC.

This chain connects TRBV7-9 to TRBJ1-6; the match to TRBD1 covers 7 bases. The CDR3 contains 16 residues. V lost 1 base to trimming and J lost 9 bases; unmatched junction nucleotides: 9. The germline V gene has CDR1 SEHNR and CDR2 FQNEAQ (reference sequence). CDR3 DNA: TGTGCCAGCAGCTTAGGTCTCCCAGGGGGGATTTCACCCCTCCACTTT. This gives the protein CASSLGLPGGISPLHF.

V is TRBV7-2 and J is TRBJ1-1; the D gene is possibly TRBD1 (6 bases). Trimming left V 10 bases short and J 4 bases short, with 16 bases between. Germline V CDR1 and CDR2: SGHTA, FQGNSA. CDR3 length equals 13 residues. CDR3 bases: TGTGCCACCTCGGACAGATTGAGCACTGAAGCTTTCTTT. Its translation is CATSDRLSTEAFF.

The CDR3 reads CASSSLTDTQYF. The DNA of the CDR3 is TGTGCCAGTAGTTCACTCACCGATACGCAGTATTTT. The V gene is TRBV19, the J gene TRBJ2-3; D gene uncertain. The CDR3 is 12 residues long. Per the germline V gene, CDR1 is LNHDA and CDR2 is SQIVND (reference sequence). The germline V and J ends were trimmed by 5 bases and 6 bases, with 9 bases remaining between them.

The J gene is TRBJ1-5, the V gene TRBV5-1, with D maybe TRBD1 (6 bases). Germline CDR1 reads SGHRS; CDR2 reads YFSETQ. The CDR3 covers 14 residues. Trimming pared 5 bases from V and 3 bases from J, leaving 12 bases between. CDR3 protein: CASRFTGNNQPQHF. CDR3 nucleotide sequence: TGCGCCAGCAGATTTACAGGGAACAATCAGCCCCAGCATTTT.

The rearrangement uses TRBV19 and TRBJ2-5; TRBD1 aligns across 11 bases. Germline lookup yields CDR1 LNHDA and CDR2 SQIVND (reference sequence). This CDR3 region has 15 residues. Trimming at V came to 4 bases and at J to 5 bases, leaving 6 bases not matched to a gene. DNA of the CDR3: TGTGCCAGTAGTACGTGGACAGGGGGCAGGGAGACCCAGTACTTC. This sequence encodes CASSTWTGGRETQYF.

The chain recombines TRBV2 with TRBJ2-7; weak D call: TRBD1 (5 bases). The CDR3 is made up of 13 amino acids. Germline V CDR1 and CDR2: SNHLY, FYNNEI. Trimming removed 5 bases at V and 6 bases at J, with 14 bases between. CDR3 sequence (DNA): TGTGCCAGCAGTAAAGAAACAGGATCCGAGCAGTACTTC. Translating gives CASSKETGSEQYF.

DNA of the CDR3: TGTGCCAGCAGTGACCCGGGGGGCTATGGCTACACCTTC. It translates to CASSDPGGYGYTF. The J gene is TRBJ1-2, the V gene TRBV6-4; tentatively, D is TRBD1 (5 bases). This CDR3 contains 13 residues. Trimming stripped 2 bases from V and 4 bases from J, with 8 bases between. Germline V gene sequence: CDR1 MRHNA, CDR2 SNTAGT.

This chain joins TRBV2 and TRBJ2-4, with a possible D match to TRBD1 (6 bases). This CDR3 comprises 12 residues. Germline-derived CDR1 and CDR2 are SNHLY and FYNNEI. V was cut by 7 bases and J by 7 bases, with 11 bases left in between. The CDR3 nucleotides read TGTGCCAGCACACGGCAGGGGAACATTCAGTACTTC. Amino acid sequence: CASTRQGNIQYF.

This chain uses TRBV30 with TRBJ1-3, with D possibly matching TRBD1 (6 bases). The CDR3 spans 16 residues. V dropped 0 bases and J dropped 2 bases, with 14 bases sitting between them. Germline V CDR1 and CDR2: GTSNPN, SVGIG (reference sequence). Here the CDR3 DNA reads TGTGCCTGGAGTGTACCGGACAGCTGGGCTGGAAACACCATATATTTT. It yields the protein CAWSVPDSWAGNTIYF.

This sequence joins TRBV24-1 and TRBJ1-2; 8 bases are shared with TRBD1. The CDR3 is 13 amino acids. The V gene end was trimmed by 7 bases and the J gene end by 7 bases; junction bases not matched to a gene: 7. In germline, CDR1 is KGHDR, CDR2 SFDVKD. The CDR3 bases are TGTGCCACCAGAGCGGGACAGGAGGGTGGCTACACCTTC. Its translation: CATRAGQEGGYTF.

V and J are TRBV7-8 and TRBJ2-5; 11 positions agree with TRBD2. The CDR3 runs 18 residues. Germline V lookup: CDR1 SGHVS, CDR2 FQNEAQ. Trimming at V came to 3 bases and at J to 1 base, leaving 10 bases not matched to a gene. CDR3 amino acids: CASSLGELAGGPQETQYF. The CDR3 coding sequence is TGTGCCAGCAGCTTGGGAGAGCTAGCGGGAGGTCCCCAAGAGACCCAGTACTTC.

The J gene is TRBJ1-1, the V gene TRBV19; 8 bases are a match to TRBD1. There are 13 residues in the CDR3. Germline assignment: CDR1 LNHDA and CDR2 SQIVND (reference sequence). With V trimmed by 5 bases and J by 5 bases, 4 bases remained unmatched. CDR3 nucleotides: TGTGCCAGTAGTGGACAGGGCAAAACTGAAGCTTTCTTT. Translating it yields CASSGQGKTEAFF.

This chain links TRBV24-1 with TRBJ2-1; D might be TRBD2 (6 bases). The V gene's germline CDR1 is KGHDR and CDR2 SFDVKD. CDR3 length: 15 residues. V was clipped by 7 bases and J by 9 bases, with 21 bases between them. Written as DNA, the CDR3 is TGTGCCACCAGCCAATCTAGCGCAACCATCCGTGAGCAGTTCTTC. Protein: CATSQSSATIREQFF.

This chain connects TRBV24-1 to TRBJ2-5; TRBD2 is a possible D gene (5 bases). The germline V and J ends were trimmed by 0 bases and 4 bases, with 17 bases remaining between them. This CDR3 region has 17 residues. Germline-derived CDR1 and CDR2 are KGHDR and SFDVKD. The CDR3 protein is CATSDLRGRILGETQYF. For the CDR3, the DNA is TGTGCCACCAGTGATTTGCGGGGTAGAATCCTCGGAGAGACCCAGTACTTC.

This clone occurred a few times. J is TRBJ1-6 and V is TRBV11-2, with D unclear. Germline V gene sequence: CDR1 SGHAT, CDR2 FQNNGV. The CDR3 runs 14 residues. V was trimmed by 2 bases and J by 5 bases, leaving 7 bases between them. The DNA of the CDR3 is TGTGCCAGCAGCTTATTCTCAGATAATTCACCCCTCCACTTT. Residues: CASSLFSDNSPLHF.

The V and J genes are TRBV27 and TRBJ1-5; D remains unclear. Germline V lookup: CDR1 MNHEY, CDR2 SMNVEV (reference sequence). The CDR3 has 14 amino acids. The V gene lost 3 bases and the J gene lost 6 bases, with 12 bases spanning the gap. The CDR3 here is CASSFGGVGQPQHF. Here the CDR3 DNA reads TGTGCCAGCAGTTTCGGTGGAGTAGGTCAGCCCCAGCATTTT.

The CDR3: CASSQGQGWYEQYF. The CDR3 nucleotides are TGTGCCAGCAGCCAAGGACAGGGGTGGTACGAGCAGTACTTC. V gene TRBV3-1 (or the pseudogene TRBV3-2) combines with J gene TRBJ2-7; 8 positions match TRBD1. Germline CDR1 LGHDT, CDR2 YNNKEL (reference sequence). J lost 4 bases, V lost 1 base, and 3 bases had no gene match. The CDR3 has 14 residues.

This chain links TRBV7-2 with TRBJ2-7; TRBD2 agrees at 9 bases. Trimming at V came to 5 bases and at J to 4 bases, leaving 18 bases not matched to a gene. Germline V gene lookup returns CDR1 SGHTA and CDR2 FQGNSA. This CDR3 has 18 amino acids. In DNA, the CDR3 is TGTGCCAGCAGCGTCGCTATTGGCGGGAGGGCCGGGTCATACGAGCAGTACGTC. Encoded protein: CASSVAIGGRAGSYEQYV.

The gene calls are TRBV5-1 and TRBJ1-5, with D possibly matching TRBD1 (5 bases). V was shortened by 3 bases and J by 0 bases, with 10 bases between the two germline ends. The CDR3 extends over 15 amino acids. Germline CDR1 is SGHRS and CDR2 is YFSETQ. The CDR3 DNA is TGCGCCAGCAGCTATTTAGGGGATAGCAATCAGCCCCAGCATTTT. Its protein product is CASSYLGDSNQPQHF.

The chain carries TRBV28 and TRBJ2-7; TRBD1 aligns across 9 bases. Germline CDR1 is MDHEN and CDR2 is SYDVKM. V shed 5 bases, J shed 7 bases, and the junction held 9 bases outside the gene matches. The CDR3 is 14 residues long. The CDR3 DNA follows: TGTGCCAGCAGTCCGGGACAGGGTTTTTTGGAGCAGTACTTC. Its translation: CASSPGQGFLEQYF.

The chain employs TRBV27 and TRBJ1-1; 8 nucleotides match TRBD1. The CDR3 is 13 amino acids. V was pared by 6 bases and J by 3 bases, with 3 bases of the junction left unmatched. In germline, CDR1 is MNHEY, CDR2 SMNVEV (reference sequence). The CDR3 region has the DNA TGTGCCAGCAGAAGACAGGGGTACACTGAAGCTTTCTTT. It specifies CASRRQGYTEAFF.

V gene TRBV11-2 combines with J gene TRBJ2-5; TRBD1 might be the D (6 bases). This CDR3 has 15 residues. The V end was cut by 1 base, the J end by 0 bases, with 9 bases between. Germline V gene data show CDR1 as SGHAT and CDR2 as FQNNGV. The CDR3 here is CASSLGGTHQETQYF. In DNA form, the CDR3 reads TGTGCCAGCAGCTTAGGGGGGACACACCAAGAGACCCAGTACTTC.

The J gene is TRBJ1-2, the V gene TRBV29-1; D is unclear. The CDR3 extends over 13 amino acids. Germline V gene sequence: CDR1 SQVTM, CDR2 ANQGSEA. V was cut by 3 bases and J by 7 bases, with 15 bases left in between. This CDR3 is CSVEFGGVRGYTF. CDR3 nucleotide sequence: TGCAGCGTTGAGTTTGGCGGGGTTCGTGGCTACACCTTC.

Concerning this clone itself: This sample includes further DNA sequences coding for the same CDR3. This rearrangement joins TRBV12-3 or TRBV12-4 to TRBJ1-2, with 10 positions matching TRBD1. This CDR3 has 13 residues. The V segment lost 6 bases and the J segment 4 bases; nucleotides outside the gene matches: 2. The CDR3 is CASSRTGGYGYTF. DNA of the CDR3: TGTGCCAGCAGCAGGACAGGGGGCTATGGCTACACCTTC.

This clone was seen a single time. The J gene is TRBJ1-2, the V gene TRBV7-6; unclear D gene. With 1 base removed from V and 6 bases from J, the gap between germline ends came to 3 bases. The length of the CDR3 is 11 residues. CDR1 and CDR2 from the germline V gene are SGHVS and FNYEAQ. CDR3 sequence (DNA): TGTGCCAGCAGCTTAGGCGATGGCTACACCTTC. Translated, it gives CASSLGDGYTF.

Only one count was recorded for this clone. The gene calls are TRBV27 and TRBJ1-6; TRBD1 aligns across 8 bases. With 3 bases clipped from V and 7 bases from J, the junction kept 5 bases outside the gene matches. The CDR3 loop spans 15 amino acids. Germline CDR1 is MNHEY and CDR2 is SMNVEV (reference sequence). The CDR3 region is CASSFSGQDNSPLHF. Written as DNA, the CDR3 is TGTGCCAGCAGTTTCTCGGGACAGGACAATTCACCCCTCCACTTT.

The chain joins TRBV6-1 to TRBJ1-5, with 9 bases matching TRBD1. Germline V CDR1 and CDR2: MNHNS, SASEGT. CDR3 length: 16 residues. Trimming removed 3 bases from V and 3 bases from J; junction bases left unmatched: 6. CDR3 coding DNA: TGTGCCAGCAGTGAGGGGACAGGGATTGACAATCAGCCCCAGCATTTT. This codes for CASSEGTGIDNQPQHF.

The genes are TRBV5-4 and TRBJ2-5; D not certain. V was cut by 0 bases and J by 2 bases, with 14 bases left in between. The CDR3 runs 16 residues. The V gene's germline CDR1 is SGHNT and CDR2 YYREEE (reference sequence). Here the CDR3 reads CASSLGSVAGQETQYF. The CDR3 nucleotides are TGTGCCAGCAGCTTGGGATCGGTGGCCGGGCAAGAGACCCAGTACTTC.